The count of the clone carrying this TCR beta chain is one. Its target is unknown. This may be a read error: a much more frequent sequence differs by one nucleotide. These data belong to a study of blood T cells in healthy people across ages. Whole-study findings and limits: Significant beta diversity loss was already apparent by age approximately 37, declining roughly linearly.

Using a J-beta primer mix together with a sample-barcoded 5' primer, a second PCR was run for about 6 to 11 cycles. A tag from a template-switch adaptor with 12 random nucleotides marked each cDNA molecule. TCRdb re-called the 5' RACE reads with MiXCR, one entry per CDR3 protein. Here the sample spans some 640,000 distinct CDR3 sequences, less than 35% being singletons. Sequencing was performed on blood. This sequence originates from a woman over 75 in good health.

The DNA of the CDR3 is TGTGCCAGCAGCATAGGAGGGGTTAGCGGCTACACCTTC. Protein product: CASSIGGVSGYTF. The genes are TRBV9 and TRBJ1-2, with D tentatively TRBD1 (5 bases). Trimming removed 4 bases from V and 8 bases from J, with 15 bases in between. Germline-derived CDR1 and CDR2 are SGDLS and YYNGEE. The CDR3 extends over 13 amino acids.